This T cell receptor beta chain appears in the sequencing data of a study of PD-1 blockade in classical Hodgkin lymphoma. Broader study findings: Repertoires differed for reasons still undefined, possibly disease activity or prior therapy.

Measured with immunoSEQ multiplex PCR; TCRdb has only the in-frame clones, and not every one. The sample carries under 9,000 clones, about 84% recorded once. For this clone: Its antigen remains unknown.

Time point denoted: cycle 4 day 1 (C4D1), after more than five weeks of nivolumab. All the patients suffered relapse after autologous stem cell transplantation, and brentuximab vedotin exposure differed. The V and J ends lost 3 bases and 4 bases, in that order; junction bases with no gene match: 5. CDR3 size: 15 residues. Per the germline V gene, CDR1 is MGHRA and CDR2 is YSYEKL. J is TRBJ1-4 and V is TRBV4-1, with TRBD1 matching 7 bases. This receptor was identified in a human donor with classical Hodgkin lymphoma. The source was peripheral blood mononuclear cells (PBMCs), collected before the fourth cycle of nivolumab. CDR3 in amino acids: CASSQPDRFNEKLFF. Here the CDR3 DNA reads TGCGCCAGCAGCCAGCCGGACAGGTTTAATGAAAAACTGTTTTTT.